The 5 T cell receptor delta chains presented below share a single source sample, sequenced in a study of gamma-delta T cells after stem cell transplantation. TCRdb called clones anew from the RT-PCR reads with CATT. Of some 1,700 delta-chain clones in the sample, about 15% were seen once. What was sequenced was gamma-delta T cells. These receptors were collected from a human donor. It is not recorded whose cells these are; they may come from a transplant donor.

Comment on this clone: The TCRdb record carries a much larger clone's protein, which differs from this DNA's translation at residue 12; a read error is the likely cause, and the protein listed here is the DNA translation. V is TRAV29/DV5 and J is TRDJ2, with 9 bases matching TRDD3. V lost 0 bases, J lost 7 bases, and 13 bases stayed unmatched. Looked up from germline, CDR1 is NSMFDY and CDR2 is ISSIKDK. This CDR3 is 17 amino acids long. The CDR3 nucleotides are TGTGCAGCAAGCGGTCCTAGACGTCACTGGGGGAGAGCACAACTCTTCTTT. Residues: CAASGPRRHWGRAQLFF.

Comment on this clone: This DNA translates differently at residue 14 from the TCRdb protein, which is that of a much larger clone; a read error is likely, and the protein shown is the DNA's own translation. The chain uses TRAV29/DV5 and TRDJ1, with TRDD3 identical over 12 bases. The CDR3 extends over 18 amino acids. V shed 3 bases and J 6 bases; nucleotides not matched to a gene: 18. Germline V gene data show CDR1 as NSMFDY and CDR2 as ISSIKDK. For the CDR3, the DNA is TGTGCAGCAATCAAAACCTGTGACTGGGGGATACATACCAATAAACTCATCTTT. It translates to CAAIKTCDWGIHTNKLIF.

This clone is classed as large. The same CDR3 also results from other DNA sequences found in this sample. The chain uses TRDV2 and TRDJ3; TRDD3 matches at 8 bases. The CDR3 extends over 18 amino acids. The V gene end was trimmed by 0 bases and the J gene end by 0 bases; junction bases not matched to a gene: 3. CDR1 GEAIGNYY and CDR2 EKD come from the germline V gene. CDR3 amino acids: CACDTVGDHSWDTRQMFF. CDR3 sequence (DNA): TGTGCCTGTGACACCGTGGGGGATCACTCCTGGGACACCCGACAGATGTTTTTC.

In regard to this clone: The likely explanation is a read error, given a far larger clone one base away. Other DNA sequences within the sample encode an identical CDR3. The chain has TRDV2 and TRDJ3; D is undetermined. Germline values: CDR1 GEAIGNYY, CDR2 EKD. CDR3 length equals 14 residues. V was cut by 7 bases and J by 3 bases, with 9 bases left in between. CDR3 in amino acids: CACDPLWDTRQMFF. CDR3 coding DNA: TGTGCCTGCGACCCCCTCTGGGACACCCGACAGATGTTTTTC.

Remarks on this clone: Since a far larger clone is one base different, this is likely a read error. V usage is TRDV2 and J usage is TRDJ3, with D possibly matching TRDD3 (6 bases). CDR3 length: 18 residues. In germline, CDR1 is GEAIGNYY, CDR2 EKD. Trimming left V 3 bases short and J 0 bases short, with 14 bases between. The DNA for the CDR3 is TGTGCCTGTGACGCCGTACTGGGAGGCTCCTGGGACACCCGACAGATGTTTTTC. As protein: CACDAVLGGSWDTRQMFF.